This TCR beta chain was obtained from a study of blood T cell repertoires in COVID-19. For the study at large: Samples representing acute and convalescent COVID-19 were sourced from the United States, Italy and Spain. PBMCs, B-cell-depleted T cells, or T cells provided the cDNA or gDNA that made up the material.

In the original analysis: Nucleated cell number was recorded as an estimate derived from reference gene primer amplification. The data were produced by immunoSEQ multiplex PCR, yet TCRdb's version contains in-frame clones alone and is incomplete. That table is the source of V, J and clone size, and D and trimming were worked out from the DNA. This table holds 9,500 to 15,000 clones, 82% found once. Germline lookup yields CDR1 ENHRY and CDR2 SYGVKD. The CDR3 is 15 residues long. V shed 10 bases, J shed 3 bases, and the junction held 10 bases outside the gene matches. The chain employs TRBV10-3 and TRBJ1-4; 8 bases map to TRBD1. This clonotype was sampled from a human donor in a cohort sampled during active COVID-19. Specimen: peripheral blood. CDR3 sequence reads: CATQQGARANEKLFF. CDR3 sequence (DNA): TGTGCCACCCAGCAGGGGGCGCGGGCTAATGAAAAACTGTTTTTT.